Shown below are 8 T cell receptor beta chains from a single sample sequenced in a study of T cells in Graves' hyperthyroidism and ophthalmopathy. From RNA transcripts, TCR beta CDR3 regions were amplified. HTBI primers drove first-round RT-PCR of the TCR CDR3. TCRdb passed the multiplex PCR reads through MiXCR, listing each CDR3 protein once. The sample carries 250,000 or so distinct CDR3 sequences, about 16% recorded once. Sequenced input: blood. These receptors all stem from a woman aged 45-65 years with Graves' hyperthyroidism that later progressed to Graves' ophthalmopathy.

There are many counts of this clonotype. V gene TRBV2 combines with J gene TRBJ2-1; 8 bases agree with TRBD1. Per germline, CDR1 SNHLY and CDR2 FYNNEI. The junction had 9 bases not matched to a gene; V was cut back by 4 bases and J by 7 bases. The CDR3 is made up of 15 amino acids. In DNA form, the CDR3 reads TGTGCCAGCAGTGGGCGGACAGGGTGGGAGAATGAGCAGTTCTTC. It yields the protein CASSGRTGWENEQFF.

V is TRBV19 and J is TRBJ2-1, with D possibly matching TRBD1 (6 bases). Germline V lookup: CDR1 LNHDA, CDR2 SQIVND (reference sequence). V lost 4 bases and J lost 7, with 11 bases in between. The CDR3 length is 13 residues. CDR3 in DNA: TGTGCCAGTAGTACGGGACATCTGAATGAGCAGTTCTTC. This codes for CASSTGHLNEQFF.

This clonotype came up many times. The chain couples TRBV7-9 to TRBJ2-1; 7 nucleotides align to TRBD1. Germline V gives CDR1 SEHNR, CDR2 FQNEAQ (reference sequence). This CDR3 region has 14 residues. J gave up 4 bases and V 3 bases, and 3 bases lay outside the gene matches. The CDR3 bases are TGTGCCAGCAGCTTGGGACAGTCTTACAATGAGCAGTTCTTC. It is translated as CASSLGQSYNEQFF.

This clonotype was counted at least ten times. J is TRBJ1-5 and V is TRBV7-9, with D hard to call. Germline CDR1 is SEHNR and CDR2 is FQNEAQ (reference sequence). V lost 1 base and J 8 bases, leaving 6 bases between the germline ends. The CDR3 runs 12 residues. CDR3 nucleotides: TGTGCCAGCAGCTTAGGCGAGGAGCCCCAGCATTTT. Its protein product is CASSLGEEPQHF.

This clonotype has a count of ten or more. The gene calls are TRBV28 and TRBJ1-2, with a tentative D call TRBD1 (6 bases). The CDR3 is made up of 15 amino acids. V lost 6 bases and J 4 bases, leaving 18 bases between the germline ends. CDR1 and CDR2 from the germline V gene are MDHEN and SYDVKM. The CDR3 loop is CASREGGGAGYGYTF. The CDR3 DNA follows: TGTGCCAGCAGGGAAGGGGGGGGCGCGGGCTATGGCTACACCTTC.

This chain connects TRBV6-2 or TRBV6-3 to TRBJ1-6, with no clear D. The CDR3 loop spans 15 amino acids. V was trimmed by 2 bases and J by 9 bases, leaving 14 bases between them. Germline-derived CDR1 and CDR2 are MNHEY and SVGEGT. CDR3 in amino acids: CASSYIEPELSPLHF. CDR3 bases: TGTGCCAGCAGTTACATAGAGCCTGAGCTTTCACCCCTCCACTTT.

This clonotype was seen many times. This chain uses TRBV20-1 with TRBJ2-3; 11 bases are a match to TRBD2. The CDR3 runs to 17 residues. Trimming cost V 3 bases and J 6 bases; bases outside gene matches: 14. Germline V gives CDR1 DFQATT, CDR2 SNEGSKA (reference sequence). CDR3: CSARILIAGGQADTQYF. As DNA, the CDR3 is TGCAGTGCTAGGATCCTTATAGCGGGAGGGCAGGCTGATACGCAGTATTTT.

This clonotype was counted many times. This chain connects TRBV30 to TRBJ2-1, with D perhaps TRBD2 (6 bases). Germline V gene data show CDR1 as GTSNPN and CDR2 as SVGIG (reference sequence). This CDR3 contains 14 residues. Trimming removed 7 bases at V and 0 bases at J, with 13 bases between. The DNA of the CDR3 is TGTGCCTCGAATAGCGGAAGCTCCTACAATGAGCAGTTCTTC. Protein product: CASNSGSSYNEQFF.